This TCR beta chain was found in a study of cytomegalovirus exposure and HLA in healthy donors. Germline loops: CDR1 GTSNPN, CDR2 SVGIG (reference sequence). Trimming left V 2 bases short and J 6 bases short, with 13 bases between. CDR3 size: 13 residues. The study ran its PCR with 60 Vbeta and 13 Jbeta primers. The table came from immunoSEQ multiplex PCR; TCRdb's copy has only in-frame clones and leaves some out. The table has fewer than 200,000 clones, roughly 78% seen once; the top ten hold 6% to 7.5%. V is TRBV30 and J is TRBJ1-1; a weak D match, TRBD1 (5 bases). The origin of this receptor is a middle-aged man in good health and CMV-seropositive. Sequencing was carried out using PBMCs. The CDR3 sequence is CAWSSIRRAEAFF. Written as DNA, the CDR3 is TGTGCCTGGAGTAGCATACGCAGGGCTGAAGCTTTCTTT.